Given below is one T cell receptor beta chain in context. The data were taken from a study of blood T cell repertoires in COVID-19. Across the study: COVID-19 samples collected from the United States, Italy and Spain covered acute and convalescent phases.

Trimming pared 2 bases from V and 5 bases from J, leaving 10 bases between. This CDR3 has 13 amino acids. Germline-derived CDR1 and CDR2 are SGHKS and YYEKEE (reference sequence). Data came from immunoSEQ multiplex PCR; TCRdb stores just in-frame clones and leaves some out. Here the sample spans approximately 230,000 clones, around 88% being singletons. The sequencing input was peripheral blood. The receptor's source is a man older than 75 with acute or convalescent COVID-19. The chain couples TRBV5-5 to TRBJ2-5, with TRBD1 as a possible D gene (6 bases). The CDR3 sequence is CASSFHREETQYF. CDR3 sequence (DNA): TGTGCCAGCAGCTTCCACAGGGAGGAGACCCAGTACTTC.